The rows below give T cell receptor beta chains drawn from one sample of a study of T-cell reconstitution after alpha-beta-depleted transplantation in children. TCRdb analysed the PCR reads with MiXCR anew, one entry per CDR3 protein. The sample has approximately 630,000 distinct CDR3 sequences; around 13% are singletons. Sequencing was performed on PBMCs, taken before TCRalphabeta/CD19-depleted stem cell transplant. The receptors originated from a girl aged 2-10 years with congenital amegakaryocytic thrombocytopenia, due to receive a stem cell transplant. The CDR3 runs from the conserved cysteine through the conserved F or W. The order of the fields is CDR3 length, D gene, clone size, J gene, V gene, CDR3 protein, CDR3 DNA. A D gene is named only where the DNA matches it firmly. The listing skips clone size in some rows; elsewhere it reads once, few, many or a size class.

cdr3_length: 15; d_call: NA; clone_size: many; j_call: TRBJ2-7; v_call: TRBV20-1; cdr3_aa: CSAMGLWHQAYEQYF; cdr3_nt: TGCAGTGCAATGGGGCTTTGGCACCAAGCCTACGAGCAGTACTTC
cdr3_length: 14; d_call: NA; clone_size: NA; j_call: TRBJ2-3; v_call: TRBV11-1; cdr3_aa: CASSLDSWADTQYF; cdr3_nt: TGTGCCAGCAGCTTAGACAGTTGGGCAGATACGCAGTATTTT
cdr3_length: 17; d_call: TRBD2; clone_size: many; j_call: TRBJ2-2; v_call: TRBV20-1; cdr3_aa: CSARHGLAGVSTGELFF; cdr3_nt: TGCAGTGCTAGACACGGACTAGCGGGAGTTAGCACCGGGGAGCTGTTTTTT
cdr3_length: 16; d_call: TRBD2; clone_size: NA; j_call: TRBJ2-2; v_call: TRBV7-8; cdr3_aa: CASSLTWEGLPGELFF; cdr3_nt: TGTGCCAGCAGCTTAACTTGGGAGGGCCTTCCCGGGGAGCTGTTTTTT
cdr3_length: 12; d_call: NA; clone_size: many; j_call: TRBJ2-1; v_call: TRBV12-3/TRBV12-4; cdr3_aa: CASGTSYNEQFF; cdr3_nt: TGTGCCAGCGGTACTAGCTACAATGAGCAGTTCTTC
cdr3_length: 16; d_call: NA; clone_size: many; j_call: TRBJ2-3; v_call: TRBV4-1; cdr3_aa: CASSQDQQPLTDTQYF; cdr3_nt: TGCGCCAGCAGCCAAGACCAGCAGCCGTTAACAGATACGCAGTATTTT
cdr3_length: 14; d_call: NA; clone_size: NA; j_call: TRBJ2-1; v_call: TRBV7-9; cdr3_aa: CASNVGGLGDEQFF; cdr3_nt: TGTGCCAGCAACGTTGGGGGCTTAGGCGATGAGCAGTTCTTC
cdr3_length: 16; d_call: TRBD2; clone_size: few; j_call: TRBJ2-2; v_call: TRBV12-3/TRBV12-4; cdr3_aa: CASSLRTSGRNGELFF; cdr3_nt: TGTGCCAGCAGCCTGAGGACTAGCGGGAGGAACGGGGAGCTGTTTTTT
cdr3_length: 15; d_call: NA; clone_size: many; j_call: TRBJ2-3; v_call: TRBV4-1; cdr3_aa: CASSRPAGSTDTQYF; cdr3_nt: TGCGCCAGCAGCCGACCAGCTGGGAGCACAGATACGCAGTATTTT
cdr3_length: 18; d_call: TRBD2; clone_size: many; j_call: TRBJ2-1; v_call: TRBV5-1; cdr3_aa: CASSLAGVWLADYNEQFF; cdr3_nt: TGCGCCAGCAGCTTGGCCGGCGTTTGGCTAGCGGACTACAATGAGCAGTTCTTC
cdr3_length: 16; d_call: NA; clone_size: NA; j_call: TRBJ1-1; v_call: TRBV5-5; cdr3_aa: CASNRGKTPGNTEAFF; cdr3_nt: TGTGCCAGCAACCGGGGGAAGACACCCGGGAACACTGAAGCTTTCTTT
cdr3_length: 14; d_call: TRBD2; clone_size: few; j_call: TRBJ2-7; v_call: TRBV14; cdr3_aa: CASGPGLAHYEQYF; cdr3_nt: TGTGCCAGCGGACCGGGACTAGCCCACTACGAGCAGTACTTC
cdr3_length: 14; d_call: NA; clone_size: many; j_call: TRBJ2-1; v_call: TRBV6-1; cdr3_aa: CASSEGLARNEQFF; cdr3_nt: TGTGCCAGCAGTGAGGGGCTAGCACGGAATGAGCAGTTCTTC
cdr3_length: 17; d_call: NA; clone_size: NA; j_call: TRBJ2-1; v_call: TRBV5-1; cdr3_aa: CASSLGLSGGLGLEQFF; cdr3_nt: TGCGCCAGCAGCTTGGGTCTTAGTGGAGGGTTAGGTCTTGAGCAGTTCTTC
cdr3_length: 20; d_call: TRBD2; clone_size: NA; j_call: TRBJ2-1; v_call: TRBV3-1; cdr3_aa: CASSQDLGGLAEGGFNEQFF; cdr3_nt: TGTGCCAGCAGCCAAGATCTGGGGGGACTAGCGGAAGGAGGGTTCAATGAGCAGTTCTTC
cdr3_length: 13; d_call: NA; clone_size: many; j_call: TRBJ2-2; v_call: TRBV15; cdr3_aa: CATLSRPNGELFF; cdr3_nt: TGTGCCACCCTCTCTAGGCCTAACGGGGAGCTGTTTTTT
cdr3_length: 14; d_call: NA; clone_size: NA; j_call: TRBJ2-7; v_call: TRBV5-1; cdr3_aa: CASSLEGAGYEQYF; cdr3_nt: TGCGCCAGCAGCTTGGAAGGTGCTGGCTACGAGCAGTACTTC
cdr3_length: 18; d_call: TRBD1; clone_size: NA; j_call: TRBJ2-1; v_call: TRBV28; cdr3_aa: CASSGATYTGVGLGEQFF; cdr3_nt: TGTGCCAGCAGTGGAGCGACCTACACAGGGGTGGGATTAGGTGAGCAGTTCTTC
cdr3_length: 12; d_call: NA; clone_size: many; j_call: TRBJ2-1; v_call: TRBV20-1; cdr3_aa: CSARVFGNEQFF; cdr3_nt: TGCAGTGCTAGAGTCTTCGGGAATGAGCAGTTCTTC
cdr3_length: 16; d_call: TRBD2; clone_size: few; j_call: TRBJ2-5; v_call: TRBV5-1; cdr3_aa: CASSLVLAGAQETQYF; cdr3_nt: TGCGCCAGCAGCTTGGTCTTAGCGGGAGCTCAAGAGACCCAGTACTTC
cdr3_length: 15; d_call: NA; clone_size: NA; j_call: TRBJ2-3; v_call: TRBV3-1; cdr3_aa: CASSQRDSSTDTQYF; cdr3_nt: TGTGCCAGCAGCCAACGGGACTCGAGCACAGATACGCAGTATTTT
cdr3_length: 11; d_call: NA; clone_size: NA; j_call: TRBJ2-5; v_call: TRBV25-1; cdr3_aa: CASQYTETQYF; cdr3_nt: TGTGCCAGCCAGTACACAGAGACCCAGTACTTC
cdr3_length: 16; d_call: TRBD2; clone_size: NA; j_call: TRBJ2-1; v_call: TRBV5-1; cdr3_aa: CASGPLAGAAYNEQFF; cdr3_nt: TGCGCCAGCGGGCCTTTAGCGGGAGCCGCCTACAATGAGCAGTTCTTC
cdr3_length: 15; d_call: NA; clone_size: few; j_call: TRBJ2-1; v_call: TRBV7-3; cdr3_aa: CASSLRGALVNEQFF; cdr3_nt: TGTGCCAGCAGCTTAAGGGGGGCACTAGTCAATGAGCAGTTCTTC
cdr3_length: 14; d_call: NA; clone_size: NA; j_call: TRBJ1-6; v_call: TRBV7-3; cdr3_aa: CASSVTGGYSPLHF; cdr3_nt: TGTGCCAGCAGCGTGACCGGGGGCTATTCACCCCTCCACTTT
cdr3_length: 15; d_call: NA; clone_size: few; j_call: TRBJ1-2; v_call: TRBV10-3; cdr3_aa: CAISPALGSVYGYTF; cdr3_nt: TGTGCCATCAGCCCCGCTCTCGGCAGTGTCTATGGCTACACCTTC
cdr3_length: 15; d_call: TRBD2; clone_size: few; j_call: TRBJ2-1; v_call: TRBV29-1; cdr3_aa: CSVLRPSGTYNEQFF; cdr3_nt: TGCAGCGTCTTAAGACCTAGCGGGACCTACAATGAGCAGTTCTTC
cdr3_length: 16; d_call: TRBD2; clone_size: NA; j_call: TRBJ2-7; v_call: TRBV20-1; cdr3_aa: CSARPPGTSNFYEQYF; cdr3_nt: TGCAGTGCTAGGCCTCCCGGGACTAGCAACTTCTACGAGCAGTACTTC
cdr3_length: 16; d_call: TRBD2; clone_size: many; j_call: TRBJ2-3; v_call: TRBV20-1; cdr3_aa: CSASPMLAGGTDTQYF; cdr3_nt: TGCAGTGCTAGCCCAATGCTAGCGGGAGGCACAGATACGCAGTATTTT
cdr3_length: 15; d_call: NA; clone_size: many; j_call: TRBJ2-1; v_call: TRBV7-2; cdr3_aa: CASSSRGFSYNEQFF; cdr3_nt: TGTGCCAGCAGCTCTCGCGGATTCTCCTACAATGAGCAGTTCTTC
cdr3_length: 18; d_call: TRBD2; clone_size: many; j_call: TRBJ2-4; v_call: TRBV5-1; cdr3_aa: CASSWTSVLVGGKNIQYF; cdr3_nt: TGCGCCAGCAGCTGGACTAGCGTTTTAGTAGGCGGCAAAAACATTCAGTACTTC
cdr3_length: 15; d_call: NA; clone_size: few; j_call: TRBJ1-5; v_call: TRBV10-3; cdr3_aa: CAISENRGENQPQHF; cdr3_nt: TGTGCCATCAGTGAGAATAGGGGGGAGAATCAGCCCCAGCATTTT
cdr3_length: 15; d_call: TRBD2; clone_size: many; j_call: TRBJ2-7; v_call: TRBV5-5; cdr3_aa: CASSLGPSGSYEQYF; cdr3_nt: TGTGCCAGCAGCTTGGGTCCTAGCGGATCCTACGAGCAGTACTTC
cdr3_length: 15; d_call: NA; clone_size: NA; j_call: TRBJ2-1; v_call: TRBV5-1; cdr3_aa: CASSAQSSLSNEQFF; cdr3_nt: TGCGCCAGCAGCGCCCAATCCTCGCTTTCCAATGAGCAGTTCTTC
cdr3_length: 13; d_call: NA; clone_size: many; j_call: TRBJ2-7; v_call: TRBV5-1; cdr3_aa: CASSLQRDYEQYF; cdr3_nt: TGCGCCAGCAGCTTGCAGAGAGACTACGAGCAGTACTTC
cdr3_length: 13; d_call: NA; clone_size: NA; j_call: TRBJ2-7; v_call: TRBV20-1; cdr3_aa: CSADGGEAYEQYF; cdr3_nt: TGCAGCGCCGATGGTGGGGAGGCCTACGAGCAGTACTTC
cdr3_length: 14; d_call: NA; clone_size: many; j_call: TRBJ2-4; v_call: TRBV5-6; cdr3_aa: CASRLRVGKNIQYF; cdr3_nt: TGTGCCAGCAGACTTAGGGTAGGGAAAAACATTCAGTACTTC
cdr3_length: 14; d_call: TRBD1; clone_size: many; j_call: TRBJ2-7; v_call: TRBV27; cdr3_aa: CASSPGTEPYEQYF; cdr3_nt: TGTGCCAGCAGTCCAGGGACAGAGCCTTACGAGCAGTACTTC
cdr3_length: 16; d_call: TRBD1; clone_size: many; j_call: TRBJ2-3; v_call: TRBV14; cdr3_aa: CASSRQTGIRTDTQYF; cdr3_nt: TGTGCCAGCAGCCGGCAGACAGGGATCCGGACAGATACGCAGTATTTT
cdr3_length: 13; d_call: TRBD2; clone_size: many; j_call: TRBJ2-7; v_call: TRBV29-1; cdr3_aa: CSVELAGVYEQYF; cdr3_nt: TGCAGCGTTGAACTAGCGGGAGTTTACGAGCAGTACTTC
cdr3_length: 13; d_call: NA; clone_size: many; j_call: TRBJ2-7; v_call: TRBV6-1; cdr3_aa: CASRPLGVSEQYF; cdr3_nt: TGTGCCAGCAGACCCCTCGGGGTCAGCGAGCAGTACTTC
cdr3_length: 15; d_call: NA; clone_size: many; j_call: TRBJ2-2; v_call: TRBV20-1; cdr3_aa: CSARDPTRNTGELFF; cdr3_nt: TGCAGTGCTAGAGATCCAACGAGAAACACCGGGGAGCTGTTTTTT
cdr3_length: 15; d_call: NA; clone_size: many; j_call: TRBJ1-4; v_call: TRBV4-1; cdr3_aa: CASSQDLRVLEKLFF; cdr3_nt: TGCGCCAGCAGCCAAGATCTGAGGGTACTCGAAAAACTGTTTTTT